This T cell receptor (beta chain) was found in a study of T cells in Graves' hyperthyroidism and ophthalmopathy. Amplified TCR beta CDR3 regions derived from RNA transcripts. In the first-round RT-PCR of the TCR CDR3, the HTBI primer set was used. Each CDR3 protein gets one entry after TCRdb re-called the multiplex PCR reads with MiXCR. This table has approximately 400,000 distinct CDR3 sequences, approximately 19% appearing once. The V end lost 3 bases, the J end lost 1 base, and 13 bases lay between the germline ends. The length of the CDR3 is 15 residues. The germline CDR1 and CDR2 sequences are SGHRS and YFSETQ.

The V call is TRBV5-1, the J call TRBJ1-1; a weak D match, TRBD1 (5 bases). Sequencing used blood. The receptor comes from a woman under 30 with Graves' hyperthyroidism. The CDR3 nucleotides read TGCGCCAGCAGCTCGTATTCAGGGAGGAACACTGAAGCTTTCTTT. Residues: CASSSYSGRNTEAFF.